This is a list of T cell receptor beta chains from one sample in a study of OX40 agonist ivuxolimab in advanced cancers. Data came from immunoSEQ multiplex PCR; TCRdb stores just in-frame clones and leaves some out. Of roughly 13,000 clones listed, 90% are singletons. This specimen consisted of CD4+ or CD8+ T cells sorted from blood, obtained in a trial of the OX40 agonist ivuxolimab. Receptor source: an adult with an advanced solid tumor such as melanoma, head and neck, liver or kidney cancer. CDR3s include the opening cysteine and the closing phenylalanine or tryptophan. D genes are given only for firm matches. Some rows mark clone size as missing; the rest say once, few, many or name a class of expanded clone.

j_call d_call v_call clone_size cdr3_nt cdr3_aa
TRBJ1-3 - TRBV2 - TGTGCCAGCAGTGTGGCGCAACCCTCTGGAAACACCATATATTTT CASSVAQPSGNTIYF
TRBJ1-2 - TRBV4-2 - TGTGCCAGCAGCCAAGATAGGCCGGGGGAAGACTATGGCTACACCTTC CASSQDRPGEDYGYTF
TRBJ2-7 - TRBV7-9 - TGTGCCAGCAGCTTACGGGGGGCCAGGGCCTACGAGCAGTACTTC CASSLRGARAYEQYF
TRBJ2-7 - TRBV2 few TGTGCCAGCACCAGTCCCTACGAGCAGTACTTC CASTSPYEQYF
TRBJ2-7 TRBD1 TRBV6-5 once TGTGCCAGCAGTTACGGGTTGGGTACAGGGGTCGAGCAGTACTTC CASSYGLGTGVEQYF
TRBJ2-1 - TRBV10-1 - TGCGCCAGCAGTGCCGGACCTCCCCGGGGCAATGAGCAGTTCTTC CASSAGPPRGNEQFF
TRBJ2-1 TRBD2 TRBV9 - TGTGCCAGCAGCGACGGGCTAGCGGGGGTTACCTGGGATGAGCAGTTCTTC CASSDGLAGVTWDEQFF
TRBJ2-5 - TRBV25-1 - TGTGCCAGCAGTGAAGCGGGGAAGGCGGCGGGAGAGACCCAGTACTTC CASSEAGKAAGETQYF
TRBJ1-4 - TRBV21-1 - TGTGCCAGCAGCAAAGTGGGGAGGGGGCTCGATAATGAAAAACTGTTTTTT CASSKVGRGLDNEKLFF
TRBJ2-3 - TRBV7-9 - TGTGCCAGCAGCTCTTATTCCACAGATACGCAGTATTTT CASSSYSTDTQYF
TRBJ2-7 TRBD1 TRBV6-5 - TGTGCCAGCAGTTACTCGATGACAGGGAGCTCCTACGAGCAGTACTTC CASSYSMTGSSYEQYF
TRBJ2-7 TRBD2 TRBV4-2 - TGTGCCAGCAGCCAAGGGACTAGCGTTCTCTACGAGCAGTACTTC CASSQGTSVLYEQYF
TRBJ2-3 - TRBV30 - TGTGCCTGGAGTGTGACGGGAGTAACAGATACGCAGTATTTT CAWSVTGVTDTQYF
TRBJ1-5 - TRBV27 - TGTGCCAGCAGTTTACAGGACGGGATCAATCAGCCCCAGCATTTT CASSLQDGINQPQHF
TRBJ2-7 - TRBV7-6 - TGTGCCAGCAGCTTAGTCTTCGGGCCCCCTTCCTACGAGCAGTACTTC CASSLVFGPPSYEQYF
TRBJ2-7 - TRBV7-7 - TGTGCCAGCAGCTCCGGCCCCGGGGACGAGCAGTACTTC CASSSGPGDEQYF
TRBJ2-7 - TRBV7-9 - TGTGCCAGCAGCTCACCGGGGGTGTCTTACGAGCAGTACTTC CASSSPGVSYEQYF
TRBJ1-2 - TRBV5-6 - TGTGCCAGCAGCTTGGGGGTCCTCGACTATGGCTACACCTTC CASSLGVLDYGYTF
TRBJ2-1 TRBD2 TRBV11-2 - TGTGCCATCGGGACTAGCGGTTACAATGAGCAGTTCTTC CAIGTSGYNEQFF
TRBJ1-2 - TRBV9 - TGTGCCAGCAGCGGAGTGGGAGACGTACACACCTTC CASSGVGDVHTF
TRBJ2-1 TRBD2 TRBV19 - TGTGCCAGTAGTGTAGCGGGAGGCAATGAGCAGTTCTTC CASSVAGGNEQFF
TRBJ1-2 TRBD1 TRBV6-5 - TGTGCCAGCAGTTACTCACAGGGGCGGATGTATGGCTACACCTTC CASSYSQGRMYGYTF
TRBJ2-7 - TRBV4-3 once TGCGCCAGCAGCCAAGTGGAGGGGGCCGGGAGGGAGCAGTACTTC CASSQVEGAGREQYF
TRBJ2-1 TRBD2 TRBV5-1 - TGCGCCAGCAGCTTGAGACTAGCCGGTAATGAGCAGTTCTTC CASSLRLAGNEQFF
TRBJ2-1 - TRBV30 - TGTGCCTGGAGTGTCGGGGGGCTCGATGAGCAGTTCTTC CAWSVGGLDEQFF
TRBJ2-2 TRBD2 TRBV7-2 - TGTGCCAGCACCCACCCAGGAAGCGGGGGGTCCGGGGAGCTGTTTTTT CASTHPGSGGSGELFF
TRBJ2-7 - TRBV9 - TGTGCCAGCAGCGTAGCCGGGGGCGTCACGGAGCAGTACTTC CASSVAGGVTEQYF
TRBJ2-6 - TRBV30 - TGTGCCTGGTCAGGGGTTACTGGGGCCAACGTCCTGACTTTC CAWSGVTGANVLTF
TRBJ2-7 TRBD1 TRBV19 - TGTGCCAGTAGCTTCTCCGAGACAGGGATGTTCGAGCAGTACTTC CASSFSETGMFEQYF
TRBJ2-1 TRBD2 TRBV11-3 few TGTGCCAGCAGCCTAGGACTAGCGGGCGCGCAGTTCTTC CASSLGLAGAQFF
TRBJ2-1 - TRBV15 - TGTGCCACCTCCCTTGGGGTTTACAATGAGCAGTTCTTC CATSLGVYNEQFF
TRBJ1-6 - TRBV5-1 - TGCGCCAGCAGCTTGAGGTCAGGGGAATCCTATAATTCACCCCTCCACTTT CASSLRSGESYNSPLHF
TRBJ2-3 TRBD2 TRBV27 - TGTGCCAGCAGTTTCTCAGCGGGGGTGAGAGATACGCAGTATTTT CASSFSAGVRDTQYF
TRBJ1-5 - TRBV27 - TGTGCCAGCAGTTTACAGGGTAGCAATCAGCCCCAGCATTTT CASSLQGSNQPQHF
TRBJ1-2 - TRBV25-1 - TGTGCCAGCAGTGCCTCCCATGGCTACACCTTC CASSASHGYTF
TRBJ1-1 - TRBV27 - TGTGCCAGCAGTTTATTAGGGGACATCTGGAACACTGAAGCTTTCTTT CASSLLGDIWNTEAFF
TRBJ1-2 - TRBV19 - TGTGCCAGTACGGACAGCTACTATGGCTACACCTTC CASTDSYYGYTF
TRBJ2-1 - TRBV9 - TGTGCCAGCAGCGTAGAGTCCACATACAATGAGCAGTTCTTC CASSVESTYNEQFF
TRBJ2-7 - TRBV11-2 - TGTGCCAGCAACCCCAAAGCCCGGACAGAGCGCGAGCAGTACTTC CASNPKARTEREQYF
TRBJ2-7 TRBD2 TRBV5-5 - TGTGCCAGCAGCTTGGTTGGACTAGCGGCCTACGAGCAGTACTTC CASSLVGLAAYEQYF
TRBJ2-3 - TRBV5-1 - TGCGCCAGCAGCCCCGGCCGGGCCTCAGCAGATACGCAGTATTTT CASSPGRASADTQYF
TRBJ2-3 - TRBV7-6 once TGTGCCAGCAGCTTAGCGGGGAGCACAGATACGCAGTATTTT CASSLAGSTDTQYF
TRBJ1-5 - TRBV4-3 few TGCGCCAGCAGCCCTCATCCAGGTCAGCCCCAGCATTTT CASSPHPGQPQHF
TRBJ1-1 - TRBV19 - TGTGCCAGTAGTTTTTCACCGAACACTGAAGCTTTCTTT CASSFSPNTEAFF